The T cell receptor (beta chain) under discussion was sequenced for a study of identical twins. Only a few counts were recorded for this clonotype. No antigen is known for it. The CDR3 consists of 14 residues. Germline assignment: CDR1 SQVTM and CDR2 ANQGSEA. V shed 5 bases, J shed 4 bases, and the junction held 7 bases outside the gene matches. Whole-study findings and limits: Analyses based on zero insertions could be partly confounded by invariant MAIT and iNKT cells. High-abundance cord blood beta clonotypes had fewer insertions; memory repertoires showed none.

TCRdb independently ran MiXCR on the 5' RACE reads; one entry per CDR3 protein. The repertoire holds 420,000 or so distinct CDR3 sequences, around 20% seen once, with roughly 12% in the top ten. Each donor was a healthy Caucasian. The receptor comes from a man aged 50 or older in good health. Sequencing input: naive T cells sorted from blood. This sequence joins TRBV29-1 and TRBJ2-2; the match to TRBD1 covers 7 bases. The CDR3 protein is CSVKYRGSTGELFF. CDR3 sequence (DNA): TGCAGCGTTAAATACAGGGGTTCCACCGGGGAGCTGTTTTTT.